The 21 T cell receptor beta chains listed next were all sequenced from one sample in a study of blood T cell repertoires in COVID-19. Clones were sequenced by immunoSEQ multiplex PCR, and TCRdb holds only the in-frame ones, with some missing. This sample carries 70,000 to 95,000 clones, 88% of them seen once, and the ten largest clones take more than 5.5%. Material for sequencing was peripheral blood. These receptor sequences come from a man between 65 and 85 years old with acute or convalescent COVID-19.

The chain carries TRBV3-1 (or the pseudogene TRBV3-2) and TRBJ1-2; D gene unclear. Between the trimmed V and J ends, which lost 1 base and 0 bases, there was a span of 6 bases. There are 14 residues in the CDR3. From germline, CDR1 is LGHDT and CDR2 YNNKEL (reference sequence). The CDR3 nucleotides read TGTGCCAGCAGCCAAGCCCTAGCTAACTATGGCTACACCTTC. As protein: CASSQALANYGYTF.

CDR3 coding DNA: TGTGCCAGCAGTCCGAGACGCCCTAGCGGTCCATCGTACGAGCAGTACTTC. It encodes CASSPRRPSGPSYEQYF. The chain joins TRBV27 to TRBJ2-7; the match to TRBD2 covers 7 bases. The germline CDR1 and CDR2 sequences are MNHEY and SMNVEV (reference sequence). This CDR3 spans 17 amino acids. J lost 4 bases, V lost 5 bases, and 17 bases had no gene match.

J is TRBJ1-2 and V is TRBV19, with 9 bases fitting TRBD1. The germline gives CDR1 LNHDA, CDR2 SQIVND (reference sequence). J gave up 6 bases and V 5 bases, and 13 bases lay outside the gene matches. The CDR3 runs 16 residues. CDR3 sequence reads: CASSPNGQGRVNGYTF. The CDR3 DNA follows: TGTGCCAGTAGTCCCAACGGACAGGGGAGAGTCAATGGCTACACCTTC.

The chain couples TRBV28 to TRBJ1-2; TRBD1 agrees at 9 bases. CDR1 is MDHEN, CDR2 SYDVKM, per germline. With 6 bases clipped from V and 4 bases from J, the junction kept 15 bases outside the gene matches. The length of the CDR3 is 17 residues. The CDR3 DNA reads TGTGCCAGCAGCCAACGGAACAGGGGGCTTACCGGCTATGGCTACACCTTC. Its protein product is CASSQRNRGLTGYGYTF.

This clone was counted a single time. The chain uses TRBV2 and TRBJ2-1; D possibly corresponds to TRBD1 (5 bases). The CDR3 spans 14 residues. The germline CDR1 and CDR2 sequences are SNHLY and FYNNEI. V lost 5 bases to trimming and J lost 8 bases, with 16 bases between them. This CDR3 reads CASSLDTRVDEQFF. The DNA for the CDR3 is TGTGCCAGCAGTCTGGACACCCGGGTGGATGAGCAGTTCTTC.

This chain uses TRBV19 with TRBJ1-2; TRBD1 is a possible D gene (5 bases). Germline CDR1 and CDR2: LNHDA and SQIVND (reference sequence). The CDR3 sequence is 14 residues long. V was shortened by 4 bases and J by 1 base, with 10 bases between the two germline ends. The CDR3 here is CASSRQSINYGYTF. CDR3 nucleotides: TGTGCCAGTAGTAGACAGAGTATTAACTATGGCTACACCTTC.

This chain uses TRBV5-1 with TRBJ1-1; D may be TRBD1 (5 bases). The germline V and J ends were trimmed by 3 bases and 6 bases, with 24 bases remaining between them. Germline V lookup: CDR1 SGHRS, CDR2 YFSETQ. This CDR3 contains 17 residues. The CDR3 is CASSSNLVPGPGAEAFF. CDR3 sequence (DNA): TGCGCCAGCAGCTCAAACCTCGTTCCGGGCCCGGGGGCTGAAGCTTTCTTT.

The J gene is TRBJ2-4, the V gene TRBV2; 8 bases are shared with TRBD2. With V trimmed by 3 bases and J by 6 bases, 7 bases remained unmatched. The CDR3 contains 15 residues. Germline values: CDR1 SNHLY, CDR2 FYNNEI. CDR3 bases: TGTGCCAGCAGTGAGCTCCGGGGGGGTGGAAACATTCAGTACTTC. Translating it yields CASSELRGGGNIQYF.

The chain joins TRBV19 to TRBJ2-7, with D possibly TRBD1 on 6 matching bases. The CDR3 is 16 residues long. The germline CDR1 and CDR2 sequences are LNHDA and SQIVND (reference sequence). Trimming took 5 bases from V and 2 from J, leaving 19 bases between them. CDR3 in amino acids: CASSPRPSGQTYEQYF. CDR3 nucleotides: TGTGCCAGTAGTCCACGACCTTCCGGACAGACCTACGAGCAGTACTTC. Drawing the rest from reference TRBV19 and TRBJ2-7, the complete variable domain is DGGITQSPKYLFRKEGQNVTLSCEQNLNHDAMYWYRQDPGQGLRLIYYSQIVNDFQKGDIAEGYSVSREKKESFPLTVTSAQKNPTAFYLCASSPRPSGQTYEQYFGPGTRLTVT.

This chain connects TRBV7-9 to TRBJ1-4; the D gene is possibly TRBD1 (5 bases). Germline loops: CDR1 SEHNR, CDR2 FQNEAQ (reference sequence). The CDR3 runs 14 residues. The germline V and J ends were trimmed by 3 bases and 5 bases, with 10 bases remaining between them. DNA of the CDR3: TGTGCCAGCAGCTTGGGCCAGGGAAATGAAAAACTGTTTTTT. Its protein is CASSLGQGNEKLFF. Full variable domain (remainder filled in from reference TRBV7-9 and TRBJ1-4): DTGVSQNPRHKITKRGQNVTFRCDPISEHNRLYWYRQTLGQGPEFLTYFQNEAQLEKSRLLSDRFSAERPKGSFSTLEIQRTEQGDSAMYLCASSLGQGNEKLFFGSGTQLSVL.

This chain joins TRBV28 and TRBJ1-1; 7 nucleotides match TRBD1. This CDR3 is 13 amino acids long. Germline V lookup: CDR1 MDHEN, CDR2 SYDVKM. V lost 10 bases to trimming and J lost 1 base; unmatched junction nucleotides: 6. The CDR3 DNA reads as TGTGCCATCCTGGACAGGCCGAACACTGAAGCTTTCTTT. Translation gives CAILDRPNTEAFF.

The chain carries TRBV12-3 or TRBV12-4 and TRBJ1-6, with D hard to call. The V end lost 5 bases, the J end lost 6 bases, and 8 bases lay between the germline ends. This CDR3 region has 13 residues. The CDR3 DNA sequence: TGTGCCAGCAGTCCGTTACTTAATTCACCCCTCCACTTT. Amino acids: CASSPLLNSPLHF.

This CDR3 reads CASSFTGNTGELFF. The CDR3 DNA is TGCGCCAGCAGCTTTACAGGGAACACCGGGGAGCTGTTTTTT. The J gene is TRBJ2-2, the V gene TRBV5-1, with D possibly matching TRBD1 (5 bases). This CDR3 region has 14 residues. V was clipped by 2 bases and J by 1 base, with 6 bases between them. Germline V gene sequence: CDR1 SGHRS, CDR2 YFSETQ.

This rearrangement joins TRBV9 to TRBJ2-7, with 8 nucleotides matching TRBD1. This CDR3 has 15 amino acids. Germline assignment: CDR1 SGDLS and CDR2 YYNGEE. J gave up 4 bases and V 0 bases, and 6 bases lay outside the gene matches. The CDR3 DNA is TGTGCCAGCAGCGTAGGACAGGGGAGTTTTTACGAGCAGTACTTC. Protein product: CASSVGQGSFYEQYF.

Points on this clone: The sample holds other DNA sequences that translate to the same CDR3. CDR3 in DNA: TGTGCCAGCTCACCGGGACAGGACACTGAAGCTTTCTTT. It specifies CASSPGQDTEAFF. V usage is TRBV18 and J usage is TRBJ1-1; 8 nucleotides align to TRBD1. The CDR3 spans 13 residues. Germline-derived CDR1 and CDR2 are KGHSH and LQKENI. Trimming took 3 bases from V and 3 from J; bases not matched to a gene: 0.

This chain uses TRBV2 with TRBJ2-1; a possible D gene is TRBD2 (6 bases). Between the trimmed V and J ends, which lost 2 bases and 6 bases, there was a span of 14 bases. Germline CDR1 reads SNHLY; CDR2 reads FYNNEI. The CDR3 is made up of 15 amino acids. The CDR3 nucleotides read TGTGCCAGCAGTGAAACCCAGGGACTCCCCAATGAGCAGTTCTTC. It yields the protein CASSETQGLPNEQFF.

The rearrangement uses TRBV5-7 and TRBJ2-3, with D possibly matching TRBD2 (6 bases). TRBV5-7 is annotated as an ORF whose role is uncertain. This CDR3 is built from 13 residues. The CDR3 sequence: CREDTDCTDTQYF. In DNA, the CDR3 is TGTAGGGAGGATACAGACTGTACAGATACGCAGTATTTT.

V and J are TRBV5-8 and TRBJ1-2; D is ambiguous. The CDR3 spans 14 residues. CDR1 and CDR2 from the germline V gene are SGHTS and YDEGEE. Trimming stripped 2 bases from V and 1 base from J, with 9 bases between. CDR3 in amino acids: CASSFTQLNYGYTF. CDR3 in DNA: TGTGCCAGCAGCTTTACACAGCTTAACTATGGCTACACCTTC. The full variable domain, in which reference TRBV5-8 and TRBJ1-2 provide the parts outside the CDR3, is EAGVTQSPTHLIKTRGQQATLRCSPISGHTSVYWYQQALGLGLQFLLWYDEGEERNRGNFPPRFSGRQFPNYSSELNVNALELEDSALYLCASSFTQLNYGYTFGSGTRLTVV.

V is TRBV6-5 and J is TRBJ2-2; TRBD2 is a possible D gene (5 bases). Trimming shortened V by 2 bases and J by 7 bases, and 8 bases separated the two germline ends. This CDR3 region has 13 residues. Germline V CDR1 and CDR2: MNHEY, SVGAGI. The CDR3 loop is CASSYTGNGELFF. CDR3 bases: TGTGCCAGCAGTTACACGGGGAACGGGGAGCTGTTTTTT.

This clone was observed a few times. V gene TRBV3-1 (or the pseudogene TRBV3-2) combines with J gene TRBJ2-7; D may be TRBD2 (5 bases). This CDR3 has 12 residues. Germline CDR1 is LGHDT and CDR2 is YNNKEL (reference sequence). Deletions cut 8 bases from V and 3 bases from J, with 11 bases between. The CDR3 loop reads CASRSSGYEQYF. The CDR3 DNA follows: TGTGCCAGCCGGTCCAGCGGCTACGAGCAGTACTTC.

This clone was counted a few times. For the CDR3, the DNA is TGCAGCGTTACAGGGGCGAACTATGGCTACACCTTC. Translated, it gives CSVTGANYGYTF. This sequence joins TRBV29-1 and TRBJ1-2, with 7 bases identical to TRBD1. V trimming: 5 bases; J trimming: 2 bases; junction bases outside the gene matches: 2. This CDR3 comprises 12 residues. Germline V lookup: CDR1 SQVTM, CDR2 ANQGSEA.